Each of the 9 T cell receptor beta chains below was sequenced from the same sample in a study of beta chain features in type 1 diabetes. Regarding the study as a whole: The study found moderately but significantly shorter TCRB CDR3s in all four CD4+ subsets of Type 1 diabetes patients.

The antigens these receptors bind are not known. Expressed TCRB transcripts were sequenced after all isolated RNA was converted to cDNA. Here immunoSEQ multiplex PCR was the method, and the copy in TCRdb shows in-frame clones only, minus some. This table has some 120,000 clones, 17% appearing once. Specimen: central memory CD4+ T cells from blood. The receptor set was obtained from a man between 18 and 29 years old with type 1 diabetes.

This clone showed up just once. The chain joins TRBV29-1 to TRBJ1-2; D is undetermined. This CDR3 is 15 amino acids long. Trimming pared 4 bases from V and 3 bases from J, leaving 18 bases between. Germline V lookup: CDR1 SQVTM, CDR2 ANQGSEA. CDR3 sequence reads: CSVVSPAGGYYGYTF. DNA of the CDR3: TGCAGCGTTGTTTCACCGGCGGGCGGCTACTATGGCTACACCTTC.

This clone was counted a few times. The chain employs TRBV29-1 and TRBJ1-2; 8 nucleotides agree with TRBD1. The CDR3 is made up of 12 amino acids. J was trimmed by 6 bases and V by 7 bases; bases with no gene match: 7. CDR1 is SQVTM, CDR2 ANQGSEA, per germline. CDR3 DNA: TGCAGCGCCATACAGGGGGGAAATGGCTACACCTTC. Translated, it gives CSAIQGGNGYTF. Full variable domain (rest looked up from reference TRBV29-1 and TRBJ1-2): SAVISQKPSRDICQRGTSLTIQCQVDSQVTMMFWYRQQPGQSLTLIATANQGSEATYESGFVIDKFPISRPNLTFSTLTVSNMSPEDSSIYLCSAIQGGNGYTFGSGTRLTVV.

This clone was seen more than once but under ten times. V gene TRBV2 combines with J gene TRBJ2-1; D call uncertain. The CDR3 has 12 amino acids. Looked up from germline, CDR1 is SNHLY and CDR2 is FYNNEI. V dropped 6 bases and J dropped 6 bases, with 9 bases sitting between them. CDR3 in amino acids: CASRLSLNEQFF. CDR3 DNA: TGTGCCAGCAGACTAAGCCTCAATGAGCAGTTCTTC.

The rearrangement uses TRBV18 and TRBJ1-2, with D hard to call. Germline values: CDR1 KGHSH, CDR2 LQKENI. V lost 4 bases, J lost 4 bases, and 4 bases lay in between. This CDR3 spans 11 amino acids. The CDR3 DNA is TGTGCCAGCTCACAGGTCTATGGCTACACCTTC. Translated: CASSQVYGYTF. Full variable domain (rest looked up from reference TRBV18 and TRBJ1-2): NAGVMQNPRHLVRRRGQEARLRCSPMKGHSHVYWYRQLPEEGLKFMVYLQKENIIDESGMPKERFSAEFPKEGPSILRIQQVVRGDSAAYFCASSQVYGYTFGSGTRLTVV.

The chain employs TRBV19 and TRBJ2-3; 9 bases match TRBD1. CDR1 is LNHDA and CDR2 is SQIVND in the germline V gene (reference sequence). The junction had 7 bases not matched to a gene; V was cut back by 7 bases and J by 8 bases. CDR3 length equals 13 residues. The CDR3 here is CASTRGQGSTQYF. DNA for the CDR3: TGTGCCAGTACCCGAGGACAGGGGTCTACGCAGTATTTT.

The CDR3 coding sequence is TGTGCCAGCACTAAAACAGGGTCGGATGAGCAGTTCTTC. It codes for CASTKTGSDEQFF. This chain connects TRBV25-1 to TRBJ2-1, with D perhaps matching TRBD1 (6 bases). There are 13 residues in the CDR3. Germline V gene sequence: CDR1 MGHDK, CDR2 SYGVNS. Trimming stripped 7 bases from V and 8 bases from J, with 15 bases between.

This clone has more than one count but fewer than ten. The chain links TRBV10-3 to TRBJ2-7; 9 bases align to TRBD2. Germline CDR1 ENHRY, CDR2 SYGVKD. The CDR3 loop spans 15 amino acids. The ends lost 6 bases at V and 0 bases at J; junction bases unmatched: 6. The CDR3 reads CAIRLSGSSSYEQYF. The DNA for the CDR3 is TGTGCCATCAGGCTTAGCGGGAGTTCCTCCTACGAGCAGTACTTC.

The rearrangement joins TRBV25-1 to TRBJ2-5; no clear D. From germline, CDR1 is MGHDK and CDR2 SYGVNS. V was pared by 2 bases and J by 7 bases, with 11 bases between. The CDR3 is 13 residues long. CDR3 bases: TGTGCCAGCAGTGAAGGGTACTGGGGGACCCAGTACTTC. Encoded protein: CASSEGYWGTQYF.

This clone has a handful of counts. The CDR3 coding sequence is TGTGCCAGCAGCGTAGGCAGGACAGGGAGCTACGAGCAGTACTTC. This sequence encodes CASSVGRTGSYEQYF. This chain links TRBV9 with TRBJ2-7; 8 positions agree with TRBD1. The J segment lost 3 bases and the V segment lost 0 bases, leaving 5 bases of the junction unmatched. CDR1 is SGDLS, CDR2 YYNGEE, per germline. This CDR3 region has 15 residues.